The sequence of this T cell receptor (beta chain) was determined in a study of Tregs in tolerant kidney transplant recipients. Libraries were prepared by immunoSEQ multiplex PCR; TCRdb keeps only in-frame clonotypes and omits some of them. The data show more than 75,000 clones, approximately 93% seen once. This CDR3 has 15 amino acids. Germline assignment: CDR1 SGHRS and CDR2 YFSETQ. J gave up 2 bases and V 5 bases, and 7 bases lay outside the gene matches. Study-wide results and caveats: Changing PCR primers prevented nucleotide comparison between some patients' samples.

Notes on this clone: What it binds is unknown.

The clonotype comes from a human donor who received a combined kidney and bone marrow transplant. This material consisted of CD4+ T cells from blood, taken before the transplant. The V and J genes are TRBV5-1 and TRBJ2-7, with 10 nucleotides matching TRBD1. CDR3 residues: CASSTTGTGAYEQYF. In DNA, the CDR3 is TGCGCCAGCAGTACAACCGGGACAGGGGCCTACGAGCAGTACTTC.